The next 30 T cell receptor beta chains were all read from a single sample in a study of neurological immune-mediated disorders. TCRdb ran MiXCR on the 5' RACE reads and lists one entry per CDR3 protein. The table includes 20,000 to 25,000 distinct CDR3 sequences, over 5.5% detected once. The sequencing sample was made of CD8+ T cells from blood. The receptors originated from a man aged 18 to 30 in good health.

This clonotype was recorded many times. V is TRBV5-1 and J is TRBJ1-1; the match to TRBD1 covers 7 bases. V lost 0 bases and J lost 4; bases outside the gene matches: 6. The CDR3 runs 15 residues. The germline V gene encodes CDR1 SGHRS and CDR2 YFSETQ. CDR3 region: CASSLDPTGITEAFF. CDR3 sequence (DNA): TGCGCCAGCAGCTTGGACCCGACAGGGATCACTGAAGCTTTCTTT. The full variable domain, with the rest looked up from reference TRBV5-1 and TRBJ1-1, is KAGVTQTPRYLIKTRGQQVTLSCSPISGHRSVSWYQQTPGQGLQFLFEYFSETQRNKGNFPGRFSGRQFSNSRSEMNVSTLELGDSALYLCASSLDPTGITEAFFGQGTRLTVV.

This clonotype was counted many times. The chain uses TRBV9 and TRBJ1-3; maybe TRBD1 (5 bases). CDR3 length: 16 amino acids. CDR1 and CDR2 from the germline V gene are SGDLS and YYNGEE. V lost 4 bases and J lost 0, with 14 bases in between. CDR3 amino acids: CASSQGGSPSGNTIYF. CDR3 sequence (DNA): TGTGCCAGCAGCCAGGGCGGCAGCCCCTCTGGAAACACCATATATTTT.

This clonotype was detected many times. The V and J genes are TRBV7-9 and TRBJ2-1; 13 bases line up with TRBD2. CDR1 is SEHNR, CDR2 FQNEAQ, per germline (reference sequence). The V and J ends lost 4 bases and 0 bases, in that order; junction bases with no gene match: 12. The CDR3 length is 20 residues. The CDR3 bases are TGTGCCAGCAGCTCGACCCGGACTAGCGGGGGCCGAAGCTCCTACAATGAGCAGTTCTTC. Its translation is CASSSTRTSGGRSSYNEQFF. Combining the CDR3 with reference TRBV7-9 and TRBJ2-1 gives the whole variable domain DTGVSQNPRHKITKRGQNVTFRCDPISEHNRLYWYRQTLGQGPEFLTYFQNEAQLEKSRLLSDRFSAERPKGSFSTLEIQRTEQGDSAMYLCASSSTRTSGGRSSYNEQFFGPGTRLTVL.

The table lists this clonotype with many counts. The rearrangement joins TRBV6-4 to TRBJ1-1, with D possibly TRBD1 on 5 matching bases. The germline gives CDR1 MRHNA, CDR2 SNTAGT. This CDR3 comprises 13 residues. The germline V and J ends were trimmed by 3 bases and 5 bases, with 10 bases remaining between them. Here the CDR3 reads CASSERGTTEAFF. Written as DNA, the CDR3 is TGTGCCAGCAGTGAAAGGGGCACAACTGAAGCTTTCTTT.

This clonotype has a count of ten or more. The V call is TRBV24-1, the J call TRBJ2-3; the D call may be TRBD1 or TRBD2 (5 bases each). In germline, CDR1 is KGHDR, CDR2 SFDVKD. V lost 0 bases and J lost 6, with 12 bases in between. This CDR3 is 15 amino acids long. The CDR3 coding sequence is TGTGCCACCAGTGATTTGGGGACCCACATCGATACGCAGTATTTT. Protein: CATSDLGTHIDTQYF.

This clonotype was recorded many times. The CDR3 region is CASSVQGASYEQYF. CDR3 nucleotides: TGTGCCAGCAGCGTCCAGGGGGCTTCCTACGAGCAGTACTTC. This chain joins TRBV7-2 and TRBJ2-7, with 8 bases identical to TRBD1. The junction had 4 bases not matched to a gene; V was cut back by 5 bases and J by 1 base. CDR3 length equals 14 residues. Germline assignment: CDR1 SGHTA and CDR2 FQGNSA.

This clonotype was seen at least ten times. This chain joins TRBV7-6 and TRBJ2-4, with unresolved D. The CDR3 length is 16 residues. V lost 4 bases, J lost 4 bases, and 17 bases lay in between. Germline CDR1 and CDR2: SGHVS and FNYEAQ. The CDR3 coding sequence is TGTGCCAGCAGCTCCGCCGTTCGCGACGGGAAAAACATTCAGTACTTC. It translates to CASSSAVRDGKNIQYF. The full variable domain, in which reference TRBV7-6 and TRBJ2-4 provide the parts outside the CDR3, is GAGVSQSPRYKVTKRGQDVALRCDPISGHVSLYWYRQALGQGPEFLTYFNYEAQQDKSGLPNDRFSAERPEGSISTLTIQRTEQRDSAMYRCASSSAVRDGKNIQYFGAGTRLSVL.

This clonotype was counted many times. The chain couples TRBV27 to TRBJ2-1; D gene ambiguous. V was shortened by 4 bases and J by 5 bases, with 12 bases between the two germline ends. Germline CDR1 is MNHEY and CDR2 is SMNVEV (reference sequence). CDR3 length equals 14 residues. The CDR3 coding sequence is TGTGCCAGCAGTTGGGGTGGGCCTCACAATGAGCAGTTCTTC. Translating gives CASSWGGPHNEQFF.

The table lists this clonotype with many counts. The J gene is TRBJ1-2, the V gene TRBV4-1, with 7 bases that match TRBD1. The CDR3 length is 15 residues. The V gene end was trimmed by 4 bases and the J gene end by 6 bases; junction bases not matched to a gene: 11. In germline, CDR1 is MGHRA, CDR2 YSYEKL. The CDR3 DNA follows: TGCGCCAGCAGCCGCACTGACAGGGACTCCCATGGCTACACCTTC. Its protein product is CASSRTDRDSHGYTF.

The chain carries TRBV7-8 and TRBJ1-1; 7 positions agree with TRBD1. There are 16 residues in the CDR3. The ends lost 5 bases at V and 1 base at J; junction bases unmatched: 10. Germline V gives CDR1 SGHVS, CDR2 FQNEAQ. This CDR3 is CASSQAPGTANTEAFF. DNA of the CDR3: TGTGCCAGCAGCCAGGCCCCCGGGACAGCGAACACTGAAGCTTTCTTT.

This clonotype was picked up many times. This chain connects TRBV7-9 to TRBJ2-1; 9 bases line up with TRBD1. V was clipped by 5 bases and J by 0 bases; unmatched bases: 2. The CDR3 extends over 15 amino acids. Germline CDR1 SEHNR, CDR2 FQNEAQ (reference sequence). The CDR3 is CASSPDRGSYNEQFF. The CDR3 DNA follows: TGTGCCAGCAGCCCGGACAGGGGCTCCTACAATGAGCAGTTCTTC.

This clonotype was picked up many times. CDR3 region: CAISMTESSSYNEQFF. The CDR3 nucleotides are TGTGCCATCAGCATGACAGAATCTAGCTCCTACAATGAGCAGTTCTTC. This chain uses TRBV10-3 with TRBJ2-1, with D tentatively TRBD1 (5 bases). Germline assignment: CDR1 ENHRY and CDR2 SYGVKD. This CDR3 spans 16 amino acids. V dropped 6 bases and J dropped 0 bases, with 15 bases sitting between them.

In this sample, this clonotype turned up many times. The chain is built from TRBV6-5 and TRBJ2-2; tentatively, D is TRBD1 or TRBD2 (5 bases each). This CDR3 has 16 residues. V lost 2 bases and J 2 bases, leaving 12 bases between the germline ends. Germline lookup yields CDR1 MNHEY and CDR2 SVGAGI. The CDR3 here is CASSYGIGANTGELFF. The CDR3 region has the DNA TGTGCCAGCAGTTACGGGATCGGGGCAAACACCGGGGAGCTGTTTTTT.

This clonotype occurred many times. This chain uses TRBV29-1 with TRBJ2-6; D gene uncertain. V was cut by 6 bases and J by 2 bases, with 11 bases left in between. Germline V gives CDR1 SQVTM, CDR2 ANQGSEA. This CDR3 is built from 14 residues. The CDR3: CSVIIVAGANVLTF. The CDR3 bases are TGCAGCGTGATTATCGTGGCTGGGGCCAACGTCCTGACTTTC. The full variable domain, completed using reference TRBV29-1 and TRBJ2-6, is SAVISQKPSRDICQRGTSLTIQCQVDSQVTMMFWYRQQPGQSLTLIATANQGSEATYESGFVIDKFPISRPNLTFSTLTVSNMSPEDSSIYLCSVIIVAGANVLTFGAGSRLTVL.

This clonotype was picked up many times. The rearrangement uses TRBV4-3 and TRBJ2-7; 7 bases align to TRBD2. CDR3 size: 13 residues. CDR1 and CDR2 from the germline V gene are LGHNA and YSLEER. V gave up 2 bases and J gave up 5 bases; unmatched junction bases: 3. The CDR3 here is CASSQIRGDEQYF. The CDR3 region has the DNA TGCGCCAGCAGCCAAATCCGGGGGGACGAGCAGTACTTC.

This clonotype came up many times. At one boundary the junction diverges from the germline segment, which might be a read error. The rearrangement uses TRBV27 and TRBJ2-1, with D perhaps matching TRBD2 (6 bases). This CDR3 spans 11 amino acids. Germline V lookup: CDR1 MNHEY, CDR2 SMNVEV (reference sequence). CDR3 nucleotide sequence: TGTGCCAGCAGTTCCACGGGGACTGTGGGGTTC. Translated, it gives CASSSTGTVGF.

The sample holds many counts of this clonotype. The V and J genes are TRBV18 and TRBJ2-7; no definite D call. Germline V gene data show CDR1 as KGHSH and CDR2 as LQKENI. V lost 0 bases and J lost 6, with 9 bases in between. This CDR3 has 13 residues. CDR3: CASSPPGTPEQYF. The CDR3, as DNA: TGTGCCAGCTCACCACCCGGAACCCCCGAGCAGTACTTC.

This clonotype was detected many times. This sequence joins TRBV27 and TRBJ2-7; 7 bases agree with TRBD1. V lost 6 bases to trimming and J lost 4 bases; unmatched junction nucleotides: 12. There are 15 residues in the CDR3. The germline V gene has CDR1 MNHEY and CDR2 SMNVEV (reference sequence). CDR3 residues: CASSPLNRGIYEQYF. The CDR3 region has the DNA TGTGCCAGCAGCCCTCTAAACAGGGGAATTTACGAGCAGTACTTC.

This clonotype was observed many times. The chain links TRBV4-1 to TRBJ2-7; 7 bases align to TRBD1. The CDR3 consists of 13 residues. V was clipped by 1 base and J by 11 bases; unmatched bases: 8. Looked up from germline, CDR1 is MGHRA and CDR2 is YSYEKL. The CDR3 DNA is TGCGCCAGCAGCCAAGTTGGACAGGCCAAGGAGTACTTC. It is translated as CASSQVGQAKEYF.

In this sample, this clonotype turned up many times. This chain uses TRBV29-1 with TRBJ1-1; a possible D gene is TRBD1 (5 bases). Trimming pared 0 bases from V and 8 bases from J, leaving 13 bases between. CDR1 and CDR2 (germline): SQVTM, ANQGSEA. CDR3 length: 13 amino acids. The CDR3: CSVEDGWGYEAFF. CDR3 DNA sequence: TGCAGCGTTGAAGATGGTTGGGGGTACGAAGCTTTCTTT.

This clonotype has ten or more counts. The chain uses TRBV7-9 and TRBJ1-5; D ambiguous. The CDR3 is 14 amino acids. V lost 1 base, J lost 3 bases, and 7 bases lay in between. The germline gives CDR1 SEHNR, CDR2 FQNEAQ (reference sequence). This CDR3 reads CASSLGGVNQPQHF. The DNA of the CDR3 is TGTGCCAGCAGCTTAGGCGGAGTCAATCAGCCCCAGCATTTT.

This clonotype was recorded at least ten times. The V gene is TRBV4-1, the J gene TRBJ2-7, with D perhaps being TRBD1 or TRBD2 (7 bases each). In germline, CDR1 is MGHRA, CDR2 YSYEKL. Trimming shortened V by 6 bases and J by 7 bases, and 19 bases separated the two germline ends. This CDR3 is 14 amino acids long. The CDR3 region is CASRLATGQGEQYF. In nucleotides, the CDR3 is TGCGCCAGCAGACTAGCGACAGGGCAGGGGGAGCAGTACTTC.

The V gene is TRBV7-9, the J gene TRBJ2-7; D call uncertain. The CDR3 totals 11 residues. Trimming stripped 2 bases from V and 3 bases from J, with 2 bases between. From germline, CDR1 is SEHNR and CDR2 FQNEAQ (reference sequence). The chain's CDR3 is CASSLSYEQYF. CDR3 coding DNA: TGTGCCAGCAGCTTAAGCTACGAGCAGTACTTC.

This clonotype came up many times. CDR3 in DNA: TGCAGTGCTTACATCGGGGCCGAGCAGTATTTT. This sequence encodes CSAYIGAEQYF. The chain carries TRBV20-1 and TRBJ2-3; D could derive from TRBD1 or TRBD2 (5 bases each). The V end lost 5 bases, the J end lost 11 bases, and 14 bases lay between the germline ends. The CDR3 runs to 11 residues. Germline CDR1 reads DFQATT; CDR2 reads SNEGSKA (reference sequence).

This clonotype was recorded many times. This chain links TRBV4-2 with TRBJ1-6, with 8 bases that match TRBD1. In germline, CDR1 is LGHNA, CDR2 YNFKEQ. V dropped 4 bases and J dropped 8; count of bases not matched to a gene: 4. The CDR3 extends over 14 amino acids. The CDR3 loop reads CASSLGTGDSPLHF. The CDR3 DNA reads TGTGCCAGCAGCCTTGGGACAGGTGATTCACCCCTCCACTTT.

The sample holds many counts of this clonotype. This sequence joins TRBV9 and TRBJ2-1; TRBD2 aligns across 7 bases. CDR3 length: 16 residues. V shed 3 bases and J 6 bases; nucleotides not matched to a gene: 12. Germline V gene sequence: CDR1 SGDLS, CDR2 YYNGEE. This CDR3 reads CASSAGGTPSTNEQFF. The CDR3 DNA reads as TGTGCCAGCAGCGCCGGGGGGACTCCCTCCACCAATGAGCAGTTCTTC.

There are many counts of this clonotype. The gene calls are TRBV6-5 and TRBJ2-3; 8 bases match TRBD2. The V and J ends lost 4 bases and 4 bases, in that order; junction bases with no gene match: 4. Germline CDR1 reads MNHEY; CDR2 reads SVGAGI. This CDR3 spans 14 amino acids. The CDR3 sequence: CASSSGLDADTQYF. The CDR3 region has the DNA TGTGCCAGCAGTTCGGGACTAGACGCAGATACGCAGTATTTT.

This clonotype was observed many times. The chain combines TRBV29-1 with TRBJ1-1, with a possible D match to TRBD1 (6 bases). There are 15 residues in the CDR3. Trimming cost V 0 bases and J 12 bases, with 23 bases left between them. Looked up from germline, CDR1 is SQVTM and CDR2 is ANQGSEA. CDR3 residues: CSVEDRMLQGIDPFF. CDR3 nucleotide sequence: TGCAGCGTTGAAGATCGTATGCTACAGGGTATCGATCCTTTCTTT.

This clonotype was counted at least ten times. This rearrangement joins TRBV7-9 to TRBJ1-1; tentative D call: TRBD1 (5 bases). The CDR3 is 15 residues long. Trimming stripped 6 bases from V and 0 bases from J, with 14 bases between. Germline assignment: CDR1 SEHNR and CDR2 FQNEAQ (reference sequence). The CDR3 region is CASSPARGMNTEAFF. Written as DNA, the CDR3 is TGTGCCAGCAGTCCTGCGAGGGGCATGAACACTGAAGCTTTCTTT.

This clonotype appeared many times. The V and J genes are TRBV4-3 and TRBJ2-7; 10 bases line up with TRBD1. Germline CDR1 reads LGHNA; CDR2 reads YSLEER. This CDR3 has 15 residues. Trimming cost V 1 base and J 4 bases; bases outside gene matches: 4. In DNA, the CDR3 is TGCGCCAGCAGCCAAGGGAGACAGGGGGCTTACGAGCAGTACTTC. Protein sequence: CASSQGRQGAYEQYF.